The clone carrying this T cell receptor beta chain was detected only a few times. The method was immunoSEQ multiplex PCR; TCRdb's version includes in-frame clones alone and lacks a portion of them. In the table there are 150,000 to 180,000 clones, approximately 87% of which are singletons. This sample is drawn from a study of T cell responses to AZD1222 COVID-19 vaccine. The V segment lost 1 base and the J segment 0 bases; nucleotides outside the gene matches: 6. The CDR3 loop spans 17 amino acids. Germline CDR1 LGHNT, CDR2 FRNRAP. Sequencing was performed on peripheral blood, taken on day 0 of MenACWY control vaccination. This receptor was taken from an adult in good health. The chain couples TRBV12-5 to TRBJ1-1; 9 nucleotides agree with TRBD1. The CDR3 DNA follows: TGTGCTAGTGGTTTGGCTATGGGACAGGGAGTGAACACTGAAGCTTTCTTT. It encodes CASGLAMGQGVNTEAFF.